Presented here are 26 T cell receptor beta chains from one specimen sequenced in a study of cytomegalovirus exposure and HLA in healthy donors. PCR was performed using 60 Vbeta and 13 Jbeta primers. Libraries were prepared by immunoSEQ multiplex PCR; TCRdb keeps only in-frame clonotypes and omits some of them. Counted here are about 150,000 clones, around 80% occurring once; the ten biggest clones make up about 4.4%. Material for sequencing was PBMCs. These receptors were collected from a man younger than 40 in good health.

The V and J genes are TRBV9 and TRBJ2-3, with 8 bases identical to TRBD2. CDR3 length: 15 amino acids. Germline V lookup: CDR1 SGDLS, CDR2 YYNGEE. Germline trimming cut 3 bases from V and 1 base from J; bases unmatched to any gene: 4. CDR3 sequence (DNA): TGTGCCAGCAGCGATACGGGAGGGGGCACAGATACGCAGTATTTT. Protein sequence: CASSDTGGGTDTQYF.

The V and J genes are TRBV19 and TRBJ2-1, with 14 positions matching TRBD2. Germline CDR1 reads LNHDA; CDR2 reads SQIVND (reference sequence). This CDR3 has 15 amino acids. The trim removed 8 bases at V and 5 bases at J, leaving 5 bases unmatched. The CDR3 spells CASEGLAGANNEQFF. The CDR3 DNA sequence: TGTGCCAGTGAGGGACTAGCGGGGGCAAACAATGAGCAGTTCTTC.

This clone was counted a few times. V usage is TRBV11-2 and J usage is TRBJ2-1; 9 bases agree with TRBD1. V lost 8 bases, J lost 9 bases, and 8 bases stayed unmatched. Germline V CDR1 and CDR2: SGHAT, FQNNGV. The CDR3 runs 13 residues. CDR3 in amino acids: CASSKQGALEQFF. The CDR3 nucleotides read TGTGCCAGCTCGAAACAGGGGGCGCTTGAGCAGTTCTTC. The full variable domain, its missing parts supplied by reference TRBV11-2 and TRBJ2-1, is EAGVAQSPRYKIIEKRQSVAFWCNPISGHATLYWYQQILGQGPKLLIQFQNNGVVDDSQLPKDRFSAERLKGVDSTLKIQPAKLEDSAVYLCASSKQGALEQFFGPGTRLTVL.

This clone was seen only a few times. The rearrangement uses TRBV20-1 and TRBJ2-3; D gene unclear. V was pared by 0 bases and J by 9 bases, with 7 bases between. CDR1 DFQATT and CDR2 SNEGSKA come from the germline V gene (reference sequence). The CDR3 runs 11 residues. The CDR3 coding sequence is TGCAGTGCTAGAGATGAGAGAACGCAGTATTTT. Protein: CSARDERTQYF.

V and J are TRBV5-4 and TRBJ2-3; D might be TRBD2 (6 bases). The germline V gene encodes CDR1 SGHNT and CDR2 YYREEE (reference sequence). Trimming removed 4 bases at V and 6 bases at J, with 18 bases between. The CDR3 has 15 residues. The CDR3 sequence is CASSGGGSFRDTQYF. The CDR3 DNA is TGTGCCAGCAGCGGTGGGGGGAGTTTCAGGGATACGCAGTATTTT.

The rearrangement uses TRBV6-4 and TRBJ1-4; D might be TRBD1 (6 bases). Germline CDR1 reads MRHNA; CDR2 reads SNTAGT. The CDR3 has 15 amino acids. The V gene lost 4 bases and the J gene lost 8 bases, with 17 bases spanning the gap. The CDR3 reads CASSVTAGQLEKLFF. As DNA, the CDR3 is TGTGCCAGCAGTGTCACCGCCGGACAGTTGGAAAAACTGTTTTTT.

The V call is TRBV18, the J call TRBJ1-4; 7 bases are shared with TRBD1. The CDR3 is 14 amino acids. The ends lost 5 bases at V and 8 bases at J; junction bases unmatched: 8. Germline V gene lookup returns CDR1 KGHSH and CDR2 LQKENI. The CDR3 is CASSADRVEEKLFF. The DNA for the CDR3 is TGTGCCAGCTCAGCCGACAGGGTAGAAGAAAAACTGTTTTTT.

The chain has TRBV18 and TRBJ1-1, with 8 bases aligning to TRBD1. This CDR3 comprises 17 residues. Germline lookup yields CDR1 KGHSH and CDR2 LQKENI. V shed 1 base and J 1 base; nucleotides not matched to a gene: 8. CDR3 sequence (DNA): TGTGCCAGCTCACCACAGCTCGCAGGGGGCCGGAACACTGAAGCTTTCTTT. It is translated as CASSPQLAGGRNTEAFF.

Remarks on this clone: Compared with germline, one end of the junction differs, possibly owing to a read error. The chain links TRBV7-9 to TRBJ2-1; no definite D call. Germline V CDR1 and CDR2: SEHNR, FQNEAQ (reference sequence). This CDR3 comprises 12 residues. CDR3: CSSSLSRSEQFF. The CDR3 DNA is TGTTCCAGCAGCCTGAGCCGGTCGGAGCAGTTCTTC.

The CDR3 DNA reads as TGCGCCAGCAGCACCTCCGGGGACTCAGATCAGCCCCAGCATTTT. This encodes CASSTSGDSDQPQHF. The chain recombines TRBV4-1 with TRBJ1-5, with TRBD1 as a possible D gene (5 bases). Trimming removed 5 bases from V and 5 bases from J, with 16 bases in between. Germline values: CDR1 MGHRA, CDR2 YSYEKL. The CDR3 sequence is 15 residues long.

The chain has TRBV29-1 and TRBJ2-1; possibly TRBD2 for D (6 bases). The CDR3 extends over 16 amino acids. The germline V gene has CDR1 SQVTM and CDR2 ANQGSEA. The germline V and J ends were trimmed by 4 bases and 2 bases, with 18 bases remaining between them. As DNA, the CDR3 is TGCAGCGTTGCCCCCCGGACTACGCGGCCCTACAATGAGCAGTTCTTC. Translated, it gives CSVAPRTTRPYNEQFF.

The chain couples TRBV11-2 to TRBJ2-7; TRBD1 matches at 7 bases. The CDR3 is 16 residues long. Germline V gives CDR1 SGHAT, CDR2 FQNNGV. With 1 base clipped from V and 2 bases from J, the junction kept 8 bases outside the gene matches. The CDR3 protein is CASSLALTGLTYEQYF. The CDR3 nucleotides are TGTGCCAGCAGCTTAGCTCTGACAGGGCTTACCTACGAGCAGTACTTC.

CDR3 DNA: TGTGCCAGCAGCCCGGGGGGGAAAACGCAGTATTTT. It is translated as CASSPGGKTQYF. The chain couples TRBV11-2 to TRBJ2-3, with TRBD2 identical over 8 bases. This CDR3 has 12 amino acids. With 5 bases clipped from V and 9 bases from J, the junction kept 4 bases outside the gene matches. Germline V gives CDR1 SGHAT, CDR2 FQNNGV.

The rearrangement joins TRBV5-1 to TRBJ1-1; 7 bases are shared with TRBD1. The CDR3 has 13 amino acids. Per the germline V gene, CDR1 is SGHRS and CDR2 is YFSETQ. V trimming: 5 bases; J trimming: 7 bases; junction bases outside the gene matches: 8. In nucleotides, the CDR3 is TGCGCCAGCAGGAGCGACAGGGATTATGAAGCTTTCTTT. Amino acids: CASRSDRDYEAFF.

This chain joins TRBV5-1 and TRBJ1-1; perhaps TRBD1 as D (6 bases). Germline lookup yields CDR1 SGHRS and CDR2 YFSETQ. This CDR3 is built from 17 residues. V was pared by 0 bases and J by 0 bases, with 15 bases between. The CDR3 sequence is CASSLDRTRGMNTEAFF. CDR3 nucleotide sequence: TGCGCCAGCAGCTTGGACCGGACGAGGGGGATGAACACTGAAGCTTTCTTT.

This sequence joins TRBV28 and TRBJ1-2; 9 nucleotides match TRBD1. V trimming: 5 bases; J trimming: 3 bases; junction bases outside the gene matches: 4. Looked up from germline, CDR1 is MDHEN and CDR2 is SYDVKM. This CDR3 contains 14 residues. The CDR3 region has the DNA TGTGCCAGCAGTCATGACAGGGGGGACTATGGCTACACCTTC. Amino acid sequence: CASSHDRGDYGYTF.

This chain connects TRBV4-1 to TRBJ1-2; 9 positions agree with TRBD1. Germline CDR1 and CDR2: MGHRA and YSYEKL. J lost 7 bases, V lost 6 bases, and 9 bases had no gene match. The CDR3 length is 14 residues. The CDR3 DNA reads as TGCGCCAGCAGTACGACAGGGGGTAGGCTTGGCTACACCTTC. It translates to CASSTTGGRLGYTF.

This chain links TRBV6-1 with TRBJ2-1; D is perhaps TRBD1 (6 bases). This CDR3 contains 14 residues. Trimming left V 2 bases short and J 9 bases short, with 14 bases between. CDR1 is MNHNS, CDR2 SASEGT, per germline. CDR3 loop: CASSEQGPRREQFF. The CDR3 nucleotides are TGTGCCAGCAGTGAACAGGGGCCCCGGCGTGAGCAGTTCTTC.

The chain carries TRBV2 and TRBJ2-3; tentative D call: TRBD1 (5 bases). V shed 4 bases and J shed 6 bases, with 17 bases lying between them. This CDR3 contains 15 residues. Per germline, CDR1 SNHLY and CDR2 FYNNEI. CDR3: CASSVVGVVVDTQYF. CDR3 in DNA: TGTGCCAGCAGTGTGGTAGGGGTGGTTGTGGATACGCAGTATTTT. Variable domain in full (rest from reference TRBV2 and TRBJ2-3): EPEVTQTPSHQVTQMGQEVILRCVPISNHLYFYWYRQILGQKVEFLVSFYNNEISEKSEIFDDQFSVERPDGSNFTLKIRSTKLEDSAMYFCASSVVGVVVDTQYFGPGTRLTVL.

The V call is TRBV15, the J call TRBJ2-7, with a weak D call TRBD1 (6 bases). Per germline, CDR1 LNHNV and CDR2 YYDKDF (reference sequence). The CDR3 is 13 residues long. The ends were cut back, 2 bases at V and 6 bases at J, with 11 bases in the middle. The CDR3 bases are TGTGCCACCAGCAGACGCCGAGGGGGCGAGCAGTACTTC. This encodes CATSRRRGGEQYF.

CDR3 sequence reads: CASRWQGQEYF. CDR3 in DNA: TGTGCCAGCAGATGGCAGGGCCAGGAGTACTTC. V and J are TRBV28 and TRBJ2-5, with D possibly being TRBD1 (5 bases). Germline V lookup: CDR1 MDHEN, CDR2 SYDVKM. The CDR3 extends over 11 amino acids. Trimming took 6 bases from V and 12 from J, leaving 14 bases between them.

CDR3 sequence: CASSSLTSVGELFF. The CDR3 coding sequence is TGTGCCAGCAGCTCCCTGACTAGTGTCGGGGAGCTGTTTTTT. The chain is built from TRBV7-8 and TRBJ2-2; weak D call: TRBD2 (6 bases). CDR1 SGHVS and CDR2 FQNEAQ come from the germline V gene. V was pared by 4 bases and J by 7 bases, with 13 bases between. The CDR3 contains 14 residues.

The rearrangement links TRBV25-1 to TRBJ2-5; D is possibly TRBD1 (6 bases). The CDR3 covers 16 residues. V lost 4 bases, J lost 2 bases, and 17 bases lay in between. From germline, CDR1 is MGHDK and CDR2 SYGVNS. The CDR3 loop reads CASSGPVRGEQETQYF. The CDR3 DNA is TGTGCCAGCAGTGGACCGGTCAGGGGCGAACAAGAGACCCAGTACTTC.

The rearrangement links TRBV28 to TRBJ2-3; tentative D call: TRBD1 (6 bases). This CDR3 has 12 amino acids. Germline V gives CDR1 MDHEN, CDR2 SYDVKM. CDR3 bases: TGTGCTACGGCAGGGGGCACAGATACGCAGTATTTT. It codes for CATAGGTDTQYF.

The genes are TRBV7-3 and TRBJ1-1; 12 bases align to TRBD1. The J segment lost 6 bases and the V segment lost 4 bases, leaving 9 bases of the junction unmatched. There are 16 residues in the CDR3. Per germline, CDR1 SGHTA and CDR2 FQGTGA. CDR3 coding DNA: TGTGCCAGCAGCTCGGGGACAGGGGGCAGTAGCTCTGAAGCTTTCTTT. This gives the protein CASSSGTGGSSSEAFF.

The genes are TRBV29-1 and TRBJ2-7; TRBD2 aligns across 10 bases. V shed 6 bases, J shed 2 bases, and the junction held 7 bases outside the gene matches. This CDR3 is 14 amino acids long. CDR1 is SQVTM and CDR2 is ANQGSEA in the germline V gene. The CDR3 sequence: CSVLGLAVPYEQYF. The CDR3, as DNA: TGCAGCGTCCTCGGACTAGCGGTACCCTACGAGCAGTACTTC.